Following are 5 T cell receptor beta chains from one sample sequenced in a study of blood T cell repertoires in COVID-19. Assay used: immunoSEQ multiplex PCR; TCRdb lists only in-frame clones, some missing. The table lists roughly 120,000 clones, approximately 84% of them singletons, with 12% in the top ten. Sequencing was done on a sample of peripheral blood. Receptors originate from a woman between 55 and 75 years old with acute or convalescent COVID-19.

V gene TRBV12-5 combines with J gene TRBJ1-6, with a tentative D call TRBD1 (6 bases). The germline V gene encodes CDR1 LGHNT and CDR2 FRNRAP. The CDR3 has 12 amino acids. Trimming took off 6 bases at V and 14 bases at J, with 14 bases between the two ends. The CDR3 region is CASGPEGVTLHF. In DNA, the CDR3 is TGTGCTAGTGGCCCTGAGGGGGTGACCCTCCACTTT.

CDR3 DNA sequence: TGTGCCAGTATTTCACAACAGGGGATGAACACTGAAGCTTTCTTT. It encodes CASISQQGMNTEAFF. The chain links TRBV19 to TRBJ1-1, with 7 bases that match TRBD1. Germline V gene sequence: CDR1 LNHDA, CDR2 SQIVND (reference sequence). This CDR3 is built from 15 residues. The trim removed 7 bases at V and 0 bases at J, leaving 8 bases unmatched.

The J gene is TRBJ1-6, the V gene TRBV30, with 10 bases aligning to TRBD1. The CDR3 extends over 15 amino acids. J gave up 6 bases and V 5 bases, and 7 bases lay outside the gene matches. CDR1 and CDR2 from the germline V gene are GTSNPN and SVGIG (reference sequence). CDR3 in amino acids: CAWDWGDRGNSPLHF. CDR3 bases: TGTGCCTGGGATTGGGGGGACAGGGGTAATTCACCCCTCCACTTT.

The chain uses TRBV19 and TRBJ2-2; D is unresolved. This CDR3 contains 14 residues. V lost 8 bases and J 1 base, leaving 11 bases between the germline ends. Germline V gene lookup returns CDR1 LNHDA and CDR2 SQIVND (reference sequence). The CDR3 region has the DNA TGTGCCAGTTCGCCAGGCCGGAACACCGGGGAGCTGTTTTTT. It translates to CASSPGRNTGELFF.

Only one count was recorded for this clone. The chain has TRBV7-9 and TRBJ1-2; TRBD1 agrees at 9 bases. The CDR3 is 17 residues long. The junction had 18 bases not matched to a gene; V was cut back by 10 bases and J by 3 bases. Germline assignment: CDR1 SEHNR and CDR2 FQNEAQ (reference sequence). The CDR3 reads CATEGTGRPGGDYGYTF. The DNA of the CDR3 is TGTGCCACCGAAGGGACAGGGCGACCCGGCGGCGACTATGGCTACACCTTC.